This entry describes one T cell receptor beta chain. This entry belongs to a study of blood T cell repertoires in COVID-19. Whole-study context: COVID-19 samples from acute and convalescent phases originated in the United States, Italy and Spain.

This table comes from immunoSEQ multiplex PCR, and its TCRdb copy is limited to in-frame clones, with some not included. The data show tens of thousands of clones, roughly four fifths seen once. V was clipped by 5 bases and J by 4 bases; unmatched bases: 9. Looked up from germline, CDR1 is MNHNY and CDR2 is SVGAGI (reference sequence). The CDR3 spans 17 residues. This receptor was taken from a woman older than 75 with acute or convalescent COVID-19. This sequence joins TRBV6-6 and TRBJ1-3, with TRBD1 matching over 12 bases. Input material: peripheral blood. CDR3 in DNA: TGTGCCAGCAGTCCTCGGGACAGGGGGCTTACGGGAAACACCATATATTTT. It codes for CASSPRDRGLTGNTIYF.